The rows below give T cell receptor beta chains drawn from one sample of a study of blood T cell repertoires in COVID-19. Assay used: immunoSEQ multiplex PCR; TCRdb lists only in-frame clones, some missing. Of approximately 220,000 clones listed, nearly 90% were seen once; the top ten hold about 4%. Sample: PBMCs or T cells enriched from blood (not recorded which). All receptors derive from a woman in her 30s with acute COVID-19. The CDR3 runs from the conserved cysteine through the conserved F or W. Each record gives: J gene, D gene, V gene, clone size, CDR3 protein, CDR3 DNA. D genes are given only for firm matches. A clone size is listed for some rows: how often the clone was seen (once, few, many), or a class if it is expanded.

TRBJ1-1 | TRBD1 | TRBV19 | . | CASSIRTGGTEAFF | TGTGCCAGTAGTATTCGGACAGGGGGCACTGAAGCTTTCTTT
TRBJ1-5 | . | TRBV3-1/TRBV3-2 | . | CASSQDISQPQHF | TGTGCCAGCAGCCAAGACATAAGCCAGCCCCAGCATTTT
TRBJ1-6 | TRBD1 | TRBV15 | once | CATSGGQLHSPLHF | TGTGCCACCAGCGGGGGACAGCTACATTCACCCCTCCACTTT
TRBJ2-1 | TRBD1 | TRBV13 | . | CASSPGQGAYNEQFF | TGTGCCAGCAGCCCGGGACAGGGCGCGTACAATGAGCAGTTCTTC
TRBJ1-6 | TRBD1 | TRBV9 | . | CASSPGQGLDSPLHF | TGTGCCAGCAGCCCAGGACAGGGGTTGGATTCACCCCTCCACTTT
TRBJ1-2 | . | TRBV5-4 | . | CASSLDRTNYGYTF | TGTGCCAGCAGCCTAGACAGAACTAACTATGGCTACACCTTC
TRBJ2-5 | . | TRBV12-3/TRBV12-4 | few | CASTLGETQYF | TGTGCCAGCACCCTAGGTGAGACCCAGTACTTC
TRBJ1-2 | . | TRBV4-3 | once | CASSQDDISGYTF | TGCGCCAGCAGCCAAGACGACATCTCTGGCTACACCTTC
TRBJ1-5 | . | TRBV6-5 | once | CASRTRGEGPQHF | TGTGCCAGCAGGACGAGGGGGGAGGGGCCCCAGCATTTT
TRBJ1-2 | . | TRBV19 | . | CASSIGVREGYGYTF | TGTGCCAGTAGTATTGGTGTCAGGGAAGGCTATGGCTACACCTTC
TRBJ1-2 | TRBD1 | TRBV25-1 | . | CASSDQQGAPGGYTF | TGTGCCAGCAGTGACCAACAGGGGGCGCCAGGCGGCTACACCTTC
TRBJ2-5 | TRBD2 | TRBV24-1 | . | CATSDAGGQETQYF | TGTGCCACCAGTGATGCGGGGGGACAAGAGACCCAGTACTTC
TRBJ1-5 | . | TRBV18 | . | CASSPNSGVDQPQHF | TGTGCCAGCTCCCCCAACTCAGGGGTCGATCAGCCCCAGCATTTT
TRBJ1-5 | TRBD1 | TRBV29-1 | . | CSVGQGSGQPQHF | TGCAGCGTTGGACAGGGGTCGGGTCAGCCCCAGCATTTT
TRBJ2-1 | TRBD1 | TRBV6-4 | . | CASSVSGQGNNEQFF | TGTGCCAGCAGTGTATCGGGACAGGGGAACAATGAGCAGTTCTTC
TRBJ1-5 | . | TRBV2 | . | CASSPGAGVQPQHF | TGTGCCAGCAGTCCCGGGGCAGGGGTGCAGCCCCAGCATTTT
TRBJ1-1 | . | TRBV4-1 | . | CASSQAQSEAFF | TGCGCCAGCAGCCAAGCACAGTCTGAAGCTTTCTTT
TRBJ1-5 | . | TRBV7-2 | . | CASSLGRVSNQPQHF | TGTGCCAGCAGCTTAGGCCGGGTTAGCAATCAGCCCCAGCATTTT
TRBJ1-1 | . | TRBV7-2 | . | CASSFGTPNTEAFF | TGTGCCAGCAGCTTTGGGACACCGAACACTGAAGCTTTCTTT
TRBJ1-1 | . | TRBV6-2/TRBV6-3 | . | CASSTAPPNTEAFF | TGTGCCAGCAGTACTGCACCGCCGAACACTGAAGCTTTCTTT
TRBJ1-1 | . | TRBV9 | . | CASSPPGLEAFF | TGTGCCAGCAGCCCTCCAGGGTTAGAAGCTTTCTTT
TRBJ1-3 | . | TRBV5-5 | . | CASSLVSTIYF | TGTGCCAGCAGCTTGGTGAGCACCATATATTTT
TRBJ1-4 | . | TRBV30 | . | CAWTIQGLNEKLFF | TGTGCCTGGACTATACAGGGATTAAATGAAAAACTGTTTTTT
TRBJ2-3 | TRBD1 | TRBV27 | . | CASSFTGGADTQYF | TGTGCCAGCAGTTTTACAGGGGGCGCAGATACGCAGTATTTT
TRBJ1-5 | . | TRBV6-2/TRBV6-3 | . | CASSGWGGQPQHF | TGTGCCAGCAGTGGGTGGGGCGGTCAGCCCCAGCATTTT
TRBJ1-5 | TRBD1 | TRBV19 | . | CASSSPRGSGYSNQPQHF | TGTGCCAGTAGTAGCCCCAGGGGGTCAGGATATAGCAATCAGCCCCAGCATTTT
TRBJ2-5 | . | TRBV18 | once | CASSPTRTPKETQYF | TGTGCCAGCTCTCCGACTCGGACACCCAAAGAGACCCAGTACTTC
TRBJ1-5 | . | TRBV6-1 | . | CASSEVGSPGSQHF | TGTGCCAGCAGTGAAGTAGGGTCCCCAGGGTCCCAGCATTTT
TRBJ2-5 | . | TRBV5-4 | once | CASSFPDRHPSAGTQYF | TGTGCCAGCAGCTTTCCCGATAGACATCCCTCCGCGGGGACCCAGTACTTC
TRBJ1-2 | . | TRBV9 | . | CASSVDVNYGYTF | TGTGCCAGCAGCGTAGATGTAAACTATGGCTACACCTTC
TRBJ1-2 | TRBD1 | TRBV9 | . | CASSVRDRGPYGYTF | TGTGCCAGCAGCGTCCGGGACAGGGGGCCCTATGGCTACACCTTC
TRBJ2-5 | . | TRBV5-8 | . | CASSLWGDENETQYF | TGTGCCAGCAGCTTGTGGGGGGATGAGAACGAGACCCAGTACTTC
TRBJ2-2 | . | TRBV18 | . | CASSPRQYTGELFF | TGTGCCAGCTCACCACGACAGTACACCGGGGAGCTGTTTTTT
TRBJ2-2 | TRBD2 | TRBV9 | . | CASSAKGRAGELFF | TGTGCCAGCAGCGCCAAGGGGAGGGCCGGGGAGCTGTTTTTT
TRBJ1-6 | . | TRBV28 | . | CASSLLEKRSPLHF | TGTGCCAGCAGTTTACTTGAGAAGAGGTCACCCCTCCACTTT
TRBJ1-1 | . | TRBV6-1 | . | CASSERGNAEAFF | TGTGCCAGCAGTGAACGGGGTAATGCTGAAGCTTTCTTT